Here is one TCR beta chain with its context. The antigen it binds to is not known. Per-base quality was not reported, and no clone a single base away is much larger than it. CDR1 and CDR2 (SGHKS, YYEKEE) derive from the germline V gene (reference sequence). Unmatched junction bases come to 8, with V trimmed by 3 bases and J by 10 bases. Reading from cysteine to phenylalanine, the CDR3 counts 15 amino acids. Just CDR3 DNA is preserved here, 45 bases in frame from base 1. This sample is drawn from a study of CD8 T cells in ankylosing spondylitis (TCRdb year 2017). General notes on the study: The study set out to find disease-linked TCR variants by profiling T cell receptor beta repertoires in ankylosing spondylitis patients and healthy donors. Peripheral blood samples were taken, and synovial fluid was additionally collected from ankylosing spondylitis patients. In total, the full study cohort was made up of roughly 110 healthy donors and 20 to 25 ankylosing spondylitis patients. The study at large found these results: The disease-linked clones showed a CD8+ phenotype and occurred at relatively low frequencies in peripheral blood. Some motif variants had previously been reported in the synovial fluid and blood of reactive arthritis patients, which suggests shared mechanisms of disease initiation. A TCR beta motif made up of several highly homologous amino acid variants appeared to be characteristic of blood from ankylosing spondylitis patients. The disease-linked clones were reported to be significantly enriched in matched synovial fluid samples from ankylosing spondylitis patients.

The instrument was an Illumina HiSeq 2500. Quantitative 5'-RACE with molecular barcodes was used to prepare TCR beta libraries. In the original analysis: Disease-linked TCR variants were identified with a new computational method built on a probabilistic model of VDJ rearrangement. TCRdb reprocessed the public reads (quality trimming at Q25 with fastp, clone calling with MiXCR) and kept in-frame beta chains. For every CDR3 protein sequence, its rows merge into one entry that carries the most common genes and DNA. The V and J calls shown here were made by TCRdb, not taken from the authors' results. A total of about 310,000 distinct CDR3 sequences appear in this sample, less than 25% of them only once. Under 4% of the sample is held by the ten biggest clonotypes.

Sequencing was done on a sample of blood, either unsorted or a sorted T cell fraction (not recorded which). In this chain, TRBV5-5 is recombined with TRBJ2-1; TRBD2 aligns with 12 central bases. The TCR sequence derives from a female donor with ankylosing spondylitis or in good health (not recorded which). The CDR3 region has the sequence CASSSRTSGKGEQFF. The nucleotide sequence reads TGTGCCAGCAGCTCACGGACTAGCGGGAAGGGGGAGCAGTTCTTC.